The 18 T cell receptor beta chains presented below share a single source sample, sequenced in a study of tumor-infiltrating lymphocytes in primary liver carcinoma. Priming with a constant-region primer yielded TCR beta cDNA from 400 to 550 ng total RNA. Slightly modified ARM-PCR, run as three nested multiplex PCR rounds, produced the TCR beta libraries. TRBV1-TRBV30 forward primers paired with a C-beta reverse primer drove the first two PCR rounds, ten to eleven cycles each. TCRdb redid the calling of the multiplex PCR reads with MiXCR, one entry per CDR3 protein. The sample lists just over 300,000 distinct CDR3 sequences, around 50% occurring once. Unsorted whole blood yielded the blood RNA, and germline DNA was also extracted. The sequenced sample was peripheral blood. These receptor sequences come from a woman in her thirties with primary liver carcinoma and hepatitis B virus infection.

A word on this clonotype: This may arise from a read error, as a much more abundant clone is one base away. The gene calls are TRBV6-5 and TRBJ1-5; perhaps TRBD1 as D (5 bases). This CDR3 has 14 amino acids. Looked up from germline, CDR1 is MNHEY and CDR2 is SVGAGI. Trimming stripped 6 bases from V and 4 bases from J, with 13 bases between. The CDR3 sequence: CASSRQPQNQPQHF. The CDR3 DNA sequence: TGTGCCAGCAGCAGACAGCCCCAGAATCAGCCCCAGCATTTT.

CDR3 amino acids: CASSKTRDRAFHEQYF. CDR3 nucleotides: TGTGCCAGCAGTAAAACGCGGGACAGGGCATTCCACGAGCAGTACTTC. The genes are TRBV25-1 and TRBJ2-7; 9 positions agree with TRBD1. Germline CDR1 MGHDK, CDR2 SYGVNS. J gave up 5 bases and V 5 bases, and 13 bases lay outside the gene matches. The CDR3 consists of 16 residues.

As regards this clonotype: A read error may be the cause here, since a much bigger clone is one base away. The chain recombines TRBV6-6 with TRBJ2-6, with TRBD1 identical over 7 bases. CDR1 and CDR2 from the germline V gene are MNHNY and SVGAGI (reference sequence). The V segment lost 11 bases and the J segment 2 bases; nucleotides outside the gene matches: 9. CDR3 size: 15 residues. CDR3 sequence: CAGNSQGAGANVLTF. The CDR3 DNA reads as TGTGCCGGCAATTCGCAGGGGGCTGGGGCCAACGTCCTGACTTTC.

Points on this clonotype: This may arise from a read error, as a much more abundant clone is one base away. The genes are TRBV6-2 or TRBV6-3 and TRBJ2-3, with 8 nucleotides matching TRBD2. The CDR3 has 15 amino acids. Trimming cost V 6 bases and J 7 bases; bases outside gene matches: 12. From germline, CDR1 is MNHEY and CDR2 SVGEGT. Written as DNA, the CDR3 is TGTGCCAGCAGGGAGCCGGGACTAGGAGGGAATACGCAGTATTTT. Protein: CASREPGLGGNTQYF.

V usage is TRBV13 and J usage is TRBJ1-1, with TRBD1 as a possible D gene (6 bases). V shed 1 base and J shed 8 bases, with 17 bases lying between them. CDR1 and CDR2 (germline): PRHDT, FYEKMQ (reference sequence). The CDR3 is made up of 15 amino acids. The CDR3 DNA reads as TGTGCCAGCAGCTTAGCTGGACAGCCCGGGGCCGAAGCTTTCTTT. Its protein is CASSLAGQPGAEAFF.

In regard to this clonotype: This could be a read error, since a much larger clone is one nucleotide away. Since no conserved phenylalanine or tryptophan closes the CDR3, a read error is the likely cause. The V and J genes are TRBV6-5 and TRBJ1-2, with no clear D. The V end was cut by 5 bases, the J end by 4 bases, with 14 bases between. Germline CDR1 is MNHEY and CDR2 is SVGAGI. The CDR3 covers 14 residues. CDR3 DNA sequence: TGTGCCAGCAGTAGATCCGACGGTGCCTATGGCTACACCATC. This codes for CASSRSDGAYGYTI.

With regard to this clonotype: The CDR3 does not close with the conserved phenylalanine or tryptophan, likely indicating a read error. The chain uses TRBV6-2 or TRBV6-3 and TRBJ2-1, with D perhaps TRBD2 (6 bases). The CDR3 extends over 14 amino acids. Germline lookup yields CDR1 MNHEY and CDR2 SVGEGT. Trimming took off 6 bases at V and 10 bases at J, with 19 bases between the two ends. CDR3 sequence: CASRRGGNAPEQFI. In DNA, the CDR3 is TGTGCCAGCAGGAGGGGCGGGAACGCCCCCGAGCAGTTCATC.

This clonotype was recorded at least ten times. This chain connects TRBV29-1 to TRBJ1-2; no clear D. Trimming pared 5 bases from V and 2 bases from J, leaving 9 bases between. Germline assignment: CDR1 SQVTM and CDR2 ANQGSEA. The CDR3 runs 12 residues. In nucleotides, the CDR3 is TGCAGCGTTCGGGAGACCAACTATGGCTACACCTTC. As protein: CSVRETNYGYTF.

This CDR3 is CASSFRGGADTQYF. The CDR3 region has the DNA TGTGCCAGCAGTTTCAGGGGGGGGGCAGATACGCAGTATTTT. The chain links TRBV28 to TRBJ2-3; possibly TRBD1 or TRBD2 for D (7 bases each). The CDR3 runs to 14 residues. The V end lost 3 bases, the J end lost 4 bases, and 11 bases lay between the germline ends. From germline, CDR1 is MDHEN and CDR2 SYDVKM.

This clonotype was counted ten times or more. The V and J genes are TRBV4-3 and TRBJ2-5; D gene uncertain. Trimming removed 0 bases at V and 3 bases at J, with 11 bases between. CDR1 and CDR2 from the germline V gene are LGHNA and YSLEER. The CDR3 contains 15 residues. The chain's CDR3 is CASSQEKWPKETQYF. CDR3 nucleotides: TGCGCCAGCAGCCAAGAAAAGTGGCCGAAAGAGACCCAGTACTTC.

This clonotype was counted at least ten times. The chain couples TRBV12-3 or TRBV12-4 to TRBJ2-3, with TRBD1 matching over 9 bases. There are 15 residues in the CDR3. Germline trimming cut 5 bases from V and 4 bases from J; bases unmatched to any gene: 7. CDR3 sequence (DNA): TGTGCCAGCAGTCTGTCCGGGACAGGGTCAGATACGCAGTATTTT. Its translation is CASSLSGTGSDTQYF.

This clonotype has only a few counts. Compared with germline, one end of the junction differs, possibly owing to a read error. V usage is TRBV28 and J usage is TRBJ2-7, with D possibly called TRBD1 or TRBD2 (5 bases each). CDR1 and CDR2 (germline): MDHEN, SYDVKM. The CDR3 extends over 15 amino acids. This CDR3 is CASTLRGSPAYEQYF. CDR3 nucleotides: TGTGCCAGCACTTTACGGGGCTCACCAGCCTACGAGCAGTACTTC.

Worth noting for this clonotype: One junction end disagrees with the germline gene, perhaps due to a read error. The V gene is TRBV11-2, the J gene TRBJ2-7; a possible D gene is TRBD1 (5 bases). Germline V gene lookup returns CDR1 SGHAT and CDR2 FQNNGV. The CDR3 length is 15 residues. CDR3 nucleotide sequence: TGTGCCAGCAGCGCTACAAGGGGATCCTCCTACGACCAGTACTTC. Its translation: CASSATRGSSYDQYF.

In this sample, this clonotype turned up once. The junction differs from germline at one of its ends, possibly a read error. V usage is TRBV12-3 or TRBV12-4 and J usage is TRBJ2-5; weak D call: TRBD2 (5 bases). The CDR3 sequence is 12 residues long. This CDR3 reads CANSRRTEIQYF. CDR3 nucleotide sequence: TGTGCCAACAGTCGGAGGACGGAGATCCAGTACTTC.

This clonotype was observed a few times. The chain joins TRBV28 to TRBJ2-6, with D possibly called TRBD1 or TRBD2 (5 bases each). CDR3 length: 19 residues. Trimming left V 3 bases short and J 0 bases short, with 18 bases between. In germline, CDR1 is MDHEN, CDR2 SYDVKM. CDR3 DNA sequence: TGTGCCAGCAGTTTGAGCCGGGGCAGGAAACTCTCTGGGGCCAACGTCCTGACTTTC. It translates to CASSLSRGRKLSGANVLTF. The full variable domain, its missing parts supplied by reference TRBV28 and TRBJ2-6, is DVKVTQSSRYLVKRTGEKVFLECVQDMDHENMFWYRQDPGLGLRLIYFSYDVKMKEKGDIPEGYSVSREKKERFSLILESASTNQTSMYLCASSLSRGRKLSGANVLTFGAGSRLTVL.

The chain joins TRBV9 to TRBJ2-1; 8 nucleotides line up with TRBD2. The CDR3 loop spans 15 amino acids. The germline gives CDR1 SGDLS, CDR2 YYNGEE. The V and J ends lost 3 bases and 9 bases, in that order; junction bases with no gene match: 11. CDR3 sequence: CASSATGTRRVEQFF. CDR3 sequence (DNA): TGTGCCAGCAGCGCGACCGGGACTAGGAGGGTTGAGCAGTTCTTC.

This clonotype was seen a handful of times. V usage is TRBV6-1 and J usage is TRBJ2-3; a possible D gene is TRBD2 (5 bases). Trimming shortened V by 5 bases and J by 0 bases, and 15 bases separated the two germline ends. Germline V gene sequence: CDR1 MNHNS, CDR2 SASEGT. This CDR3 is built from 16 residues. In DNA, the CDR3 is TGTGCCAGCAGTCAATCTCTAGCAGGTAGCACAGATACGCAGTATTTT. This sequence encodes CASSQSLAGSTDTQYF.

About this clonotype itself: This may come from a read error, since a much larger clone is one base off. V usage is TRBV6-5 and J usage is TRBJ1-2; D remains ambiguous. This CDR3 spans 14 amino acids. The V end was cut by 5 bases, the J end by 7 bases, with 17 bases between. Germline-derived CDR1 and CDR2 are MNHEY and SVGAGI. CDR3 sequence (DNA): TGTGCCAGCAGTCGGTTATCCGGGCGCTGTGGCTACACCTTC. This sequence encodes CASSRLSGRCGYTF.